These 31 T cell receptor beta chains came from one sample sequenced in a study of blood T cell repertoires in COVID-19. TCRdb's copy holds only in-frame clones and misses some; the assay was immunoSEQ multiplex PCR. The sample comprises under 200,000 clones, 79% of which are singletons, and around 8.1% rests with the top ten. Sequencing was carried out using peripheral blood. The receptor set was obtained from a woman in her sixties or seventies with COVID-19, enrolled during active disease.

This clone has a single count. This chain joins TRBV7-2 and TRBJ2-5; a weak D match, TRBD1 (6 bases). The V gene lost 3 bases and the J gene lost 4 bases, with 12 bases spanning the gap. Germline V gene lookup returns CDR1 SGHTA and CDR2 FQGNSA. The CDR3 is 14 amino acids. DNA for the CDR3: TGTGCCAGCAGCTTCTCACAGGGTTCAGAGACCCAGTACTTC. Translated, it gives CASSFSQGSETQYF.

This chain links TRBV5-1 with TRBJ1-1; D uncertain. Trimming stripped 0 bases from V and 6 bases from J, with 12 bases between. Germline V gene data show CDR1 as SGHRS and CDR2 as YFSETQ. CDR3 length: 14 residues. For the CDR3, the DNA is TGCGCCAGCAGCTTGGCGGGTGGGTACGCTGAAGCTTTCTTT. It is translated as CASSLAGGYAEAFF.

V and J are TRBV9 and TRBJ2-3, with D possibly being TRBD2 (6 bases). Trimming left V 3 bases short and J 0 bases short, with 20 bases between. CDR3 size: 18 residues. In germline, CDR1 is SGDLS, CDR2 YYNGEE. DNA of the CDR3: TGTGCCAGCAGCGCAGGTGGGGGGACCGTAATTAGCACAGATACGCAGTATTTT. As protein: CASSAGGGTVISTDTQYF.

The chain carries TRBV4-3 and TRBJ1-2; TRBD1 is a possible D gene (6 bases). Trimming left V 3 bases short and J 1 base short, with 15 bases between. The CDR3 extends over 16 amino acids. CDR1 is LGHNA and CDR2 is YSLEER in the germline V gene. The CDR3, as DNA: TGCGCCAGCAGCCAGTTCCCGGGACAATTTAACTATGGCTACACCTTC. Translation: CASSQFPGQFNYGYTF.

The gene calls are TRBV3-1 (or the pseudogene TRBV3-2) and TRBJ1-3; D is possibly TRBD1 (5 bases). The V end was cut by 1 base, the J end by 4 bases, with 11 bases between. Germline CDR1 LGHDT, CDR2 YNNKEL (reference sequence). The CDR3 loop spans 15 amino acids. CDR3 bases: TGTGCCAGCAGCCAAGCTTTTGACAGCGGAAACACCATATATTTT. This encodes CASSQAFDSGNTIYF.

This clone came up once. The chain is built from TRBV2 and TRBJ2-5, with 9 bases fitting TRBD2. Germline V gives CDR1 SNHLY, CDR2 FYNNEI. V lost 4 bases, J lost 5 bases, and 8 bases stayed unmatched. The CDR3 consists of 15 residues. CDR3 sequence reads: CASSVLRGGAETQYF. The DNA of the CDR3 is TGTGCCAGCAGTGTGTTACGCGGGGGGGCGGAGACCCAGTACTTC.

This sequence joins TRBV30 and TRBJ1-4, with TRBD1 matching 8 bases. CDR1 is GTSNPN, CDR2 SVGIG, per germline (reference sequence). V was pared by 2 bases and J by 7 bases, with 3 bases of the junction left unmatched. The CDR3 is 13 residues long. As DNA, the CDR3 is TGTGCCTGGAGTCAGGGGGCGAGTGAAAAACTGTTTTTT. It specifies CAWSQGASEKLFF.

The J gene is TRBJ1-3, the V gene TRBV9, with 7 bases that match TRBD1. This CDR3 spans 16 amino acids. The germline V gene has CDR1 SGDLS and CDR2 YYNGEE. The junction had 8 bases not matched to a gene; V was cut back by 4 bases and J by 1 base. DNA for the CDR3: TGTGCCAGCAGCCCAGACAGGGATCCTTCTGGAAACACCATATATTTT. Its protein is CASSPDRDPSGNTIYF.

V usage is TRBV5-5 and J usage is TRBJ1-1; D is possibly TRBD1 (5 bases). This CDR3 spans 12 amino acids. The germline gives CDR1 SGHKS, CDR2 YYEKEE (reference sequence). The V and J ends lost 2 bases and 8 bases respectively, with 10 bases between them. CDR3 nucleotide sequence: TGTGCCAGCAGCTTTGGGGGGACGGAAGCTTTCTTT. Amino acid sequence: CASSFGGTEAFF.

The chain employs TRBV6-4 and TRBJ2-7, with D possibly TRBD1 on 5 matching bases. The V gene's germline CDR1 is MRHNA and CDR2 SNTAGT. Trimming shortened V by 5 bases and J by 2 bases, and 16 bases separated the two germline ends. The CDR3 runs 15 residues. The CDR3 nucleotides are TGTGCCAGCAGTAAACCAGGGATTCGGGCCTACGAGCAGTACTTC. Translating it yields CASSKPGIRAYEQYF.

CDR3: CASSLGGKATDTQYF. DNA for the CDR3: TGTGCCAGCAGCCTGGGGGGTAAGGCCACAGATACGCAGTATTTT. This chain uses TRBV11-2 with TRBJ2-3; D might be TRBD2 (6 bases). This CDR3 is 15 amino acids long. Germline assignment: CDR1 SGHAT and CDR2 FQNNGV. V gave up 5 bases and J gave up 2 bases, with 14 bases separating them.

This chain uses TRBV2 with TRBJ1-5, with 8 bases matching TRBD1. This CDR3 region has 13 residues. Per the germline V gene, CDR1 is SNHLY and CDR2 is FYNNEI. J lost 7 bases, V lost 7 bases, and 6 bases had no gene match. CDR3 sequence reads: CASNPGQGQPQHF. The CDR3 DNA follows: TGTGCCAGCAACCCCGGACAGGGACAGCCCCAGCATTTT.

The chain is built from TRBV11-2 and TRBJ2-7, with 11 bases that match TRBD2. V was clipped by 5 bases and J by 1 base; unmatched bases: 4. Germline V gives CDR1 SGHAT, CDR2 FQNNGV. The CDR3 covers 15 residues. CDR3 nucleotide sequence: TGTGCCAGCAGCCTCGGGACTAGCGGATCCTACGAGCAGTACTTC. Protein product: CASSLGTSGSYEQYF. The complete variable domain, with remaining parts taken from reference TRBV11-2 and TRBJ2-7, reads EAGVAQSPRYKIIEKRQSVAFWCNPISGHATLYWYQQILGQGPKLLIQFQNNGVVDDSQLPKDRFSAERLKGVDSTLKIQPAKLEDSAVYLCASSLGTSGSYEQYFGPGTRLTVT.

This chain links TRBV21-1 with TRBJ2-6; no check of the table's D call, TRBD2, against the DNA was made. TRBV21-1 is reported as a pseudogene. There are 19 residues in the CDR3. In DNA form, the CDR3 reads TGTGCCAGCAGCCCGCGACCACGGCGGGGGATCTCTGGGGCCAACGTCCTGACTTTC. It is translated as CASSPRPRRGISGANVLTF.

This clone is a singleton in its sample. The J gene is TRBJ2-5, the V gene TRBV11-3; a weak D match, TRBD1 (8 bases). V was pared by 4 bases and J by 5 bases, with 17 bases between. The CDR3 loop spans 15 amino acids. Looked up from germline, CDR1 is SGHNT and CDR2 is YENEEA. As DNA, the CDR3 is TGTGCCAGCAGCTCCACAGGGGGGGGTTTGGAGACCCAGTACTTC. This sequence encodes CASSSTGGGLETQYF. The variable domain in full, completed from reference TRBV11-3 and TRBJ2-5, reads EAGVVQSPRYKIIEKKQPVAFWCNPISGHNTLYWYLQNLGQGPELLIRYENEEAVDDSQLPKDRFSAERLKGVDSTLKIQPAELGDSAVYLCASSSTGGGLETQYFGPGTRLLVL.

This rearrangement joins TRBV2 to TRBJ1-2; maybe TRBD1 (5 bases). This CDR3 has 14 amino acids. The V end was cut by 6 bases, the J end by 2 bases, with 13 bases between. Germline lookup yields CDR1 SNHLY and CDR2 FYNNEI. CDR3 in amino acids: CASRGGTGNYGYTF. CDR3 in DNA: TGTGCCAGCAGGGGGGGGACGGGCAACTATGGCTACACCTTC.

V and J are TRBV15 and TRBJ2-1; 9 bases align to TRBD2. After removal of 0 bases from V and 8 bases from J, the junction contained 5 bases not matched to a gene. Looked up from germline, CDR1 is LNHNV and CDR2 is YYDKDF (reference sequence). The CDR3 contains 15 residues. The CDR3 DNA is TGTGCCACCAGCAGAGAGGTGGGACTAGCCGATGAGCAGTTCTTC. Encoded protein: CATSREVGLADEQFF.

The rearrangement uses TRBV4-3 and TRBJ2-5; D remains unclear. V was cut by 1 base and J by 1 base, with 10 bases left in between. Germline assignment: CDR1 LGHNA and CDR2 YSLEER. The CDR3 extends over 15 amino acids. This chain's CDR3 is CASSQGLVPQETQYF. CDR3 sequence (DNA): TGCGCCAGCAGCCAAGGCCTAGTCCCCCAAGAGACCCAGTACTTC.

V and J are TRBV9 and TRBJ1-4; unclear D gene. Trimming took 0 bases from V and 0 from J, leaving 6 bases between them. The CDR3 has 15 amino acids. Germline CDR1 SGDLS, CDR2 YYNGEE. CDR3 residues: CASSVGSTTNEKLFF. The CDR3 nucleotides read TGTGCCAGCAGCGTAGGCTCTACAACTAATGAAAAACTGTTTTTT.

CDR3: CASSEMRGRNTIYF. DNA for the CDR3: TGTGCCAGCAGCGAAATGCGGGGTAGGAACACCATATATTTT. The rearrangement uses TRBV7-8 and TRBJ1-3; D gene uncertain. Trimming stripped 5 bases from V and 7 bases from J, with 15 bases between. This CDR3 contains 14 residues. The germline V gene encodes CDR1 SGHVS and CDR2 FQNEAQ.

The rearrangement joins TRBV18 to TRBJ2-1; a possible D gene is TRBD2 (5 bases). Per germline, CDR1 KGHSH and CDR2 LQKENI. V was clipped by 4 bases and J by 6 bases, with 7 bases between them. This CDR3 is 12 amino acids long. CDR3 residues: CASSLAGNEQFF. DNA of the CDR3: TGTGCCAGCTCACTCGCGGGCAATGAGCAGTTCTTC.

The rearrangement links TRBV25-1 to TRBJ2-7, with 11 bases lining up with TRBD2. J gave up 5 bases and V 6 bases, and 3 bases lay outside the gene matches. Per the germline V gene, CDR1 is MGHDK and CDR2 is SYGVNS. The CDR3 has 13 amino acids. As DNA, the CDR3 is TGTGCCAGCAGGCTAGCGGGAGGCGACGAGCAGTACTTC. This gives the protein CASRLAGGDEQYF.

The chain links TRBV6-6 to TRBJ1-1; the D gene is possibly TRBD1 (5 bases). Trimming stripped 7 bases from V and 3 bases from J, with 18 bases between. Germline lookup yields CDR1 MNHNY and CDR2 SVGAGI (reference sequence). The CDR3 is 15 residues long. The CDR3 loop reads CASNTIQGGDTEAFF. The CDR3 DNA is TGTGCCAGCAATACTATCCAGGGTGGGGACACTGAAGCTTTCTTT.

This chain connects TRBV5-3 to TRBJ2-7; 7 bases are a match to TRBD2. Being an ORF, TRBV5-3 has a function that is uncertain. The ends lost 0 bases at V and 0 bases at J; junction bases unmatched: 9. This CDR3 spans 17 amino acids. The CDR3 DNA is TGTGCCAGAAGCTTGGCCGAGGCGGGAGCTCACTCCTACGAGCAGTACTTC. This encodes CARSLAEAGAHSYEQYF.

V gene TRBV6-2 or TRBV6-3 combines with J gene TRBJ1-2; the D gene is possibly TRBD1 (6 bases). Trimming pared 6 bases from V and 4 bases from J, leaving 15 bases between. The CDR3 contains 14 residues. Germline assignment: CDR1 MNHEY and CDR2 SVGEGT. CDR3: CASSGITGTYGYTF. As DNA, the CDR3 is TGTGCCAGCAGCGGTATTACAGGGACCTATGGCTACACCTTC.

J is TRBJ1-4 and V is TRBV27, with D perhaps TRBD1 (6 bases). V was pared by 7 bases and J by 2 bases, with 17 bases between. The CDR3 spans 16 residues. Germline V gene lookup returns CDR1 MNHEY and CDR2 SMNVEV (reference sequence). Written as DNA, the CDR3 is TGTGCCAGCAAAGGTCAGGGGCGGGTGACTAATGAAAAACTGTTTTTT. This sequence encodes CASKGQGRVTNEKLFF.

This chain connects TRBV30 to TRBJ2-2; TRBD1 is a possible D gene (6 bases). The germline V and J ends were trimmed by 5 bases and 3 bases, with 10 bases remaining between them. Per germline, CDR1 GTSNPN and CDR2 SVGIG (reference sequence). The CDR3 runs 13 residues. In DNA form, the CDR3 reads TGTGCCTGGGACAGGATCCACACCGGGGAGCTGTTTTTT. This sequence encodes CAWDRIHTGELFF.

This chain links TRBV28 with TRBJ1-1; 9 bases align to TRBD1. V dropped 1 base and J dropped 6; count of bases not matched to a gene: 12. The germline gives CDR1 MDHEN, CDR2 SYDVKM. The length of the CDR3 is 17 residues. Here the CDR3 DNA reads TGTGCCAGCAGTTTATCCGGGACAGGGACGCTGATCGCTGAAGCTTTCTTT. Its translation: CASSLSGTGTLIAEAFF.

V and J are TRBV29-1 and TRBJ2-1; 14 bases agree with TRBD2. J lost 15 bases, V lost 4 bases, and 8 bases had no gene match. There are 13 residues in the CDR3. CDR1 is SQVTM, CDR2 ANQGSEA, per germline. The CDR3 region is CSVGGTSGGLGFF. CDR3 bases: TGCAGCGTTGGAGGGACTAGCGGGGGCCTGGGGTTCTTC.

The chain recombines TRBV25-1 with TRBJ1-2, with a possible D match to TRBD1 (5 bases). The CDR3 is 16 amino acids. V gave up 7 bases and J gave up 3 bases, with 21 bases separating them. From germline, CDR1 is MGHDK and CDR2 SYGVNS. The CDR3 spells CASNGPGGELYYGYTF. In DNA, the CDR3 is TGTGCCAGCAATGGCCCGGGGGGGGAGCTTTACTATGGCTACACCTTC.

V is TRBV10-2 and J is TRBJ1-1; no clear D gene. Per germline, CDR1 WSHSY and CDR2 SAAADI. The CDR3 length is 13 residues. V dropped 8 bases and J dropped 0 bases, with 10 bases sitting between them. The CDR3 coding sequence is TGCGCCAGCGGACTTGGGTTGAACACTGAAGCTTTCTTT. Its translation: CASGLGLNTEAFF.